The clone carrying this T cell receptor beta chain was counted a few times. The antigen remains undetermined. The missing CDR3 end, 3 residues past where the read stops, is filled in from the germline J gene. CDR3 length: 14 amino acids. With V trimmed by 3 bases and J by 3 bases, 4 bases remained unmatched. The germline CDR1 and CDR2 sequences are DFQATT and SNEGSKA (reference sequence). All CVID subjects were on immunoglobulin replacement for at least one year. The sample originates from a study of T cell clonality in common variable immunodeficiency. Whole-study findings and limits: Common variable immunodeficiency TCR beta sequences reportedly had fewer deletions and N-nucleotide insertions. Compared with controls, CVID subjects had fewer shared TCRbeta clones.

The table came from immunoSEQ multiplex PCR; TCRdb's copy has only in-frame clones and leaves some out. This repertoire holds about 23,000 clones, and none appear only once. This receptor was taken from a human donor with common variable immunodeficiency. Material: peripheral blood mononuclear cells. This rearrangement joins TRBV20-1 to TRBJ2-7, with 11 bases fitting TRBD2. Partial CDR3 DNA: TGCAGTGCTAGTGGCCTAGCGGGAGGCTACGAG. This gives the protein CSASGLAGGYE. The entire CDR3 is CSASGLAGGYEQYF.